This paragraph covers one T cell receptor (beta chain) sequence. This sample is drawn from a study of TIL therapy for anti-PD-1-resistant metastatic lung cancer. Germline CDR1 is MGHRA and CDR2 is YSYEKL. CDR3 size: 18 residues. J was trimmed by 4 bases and V by 1 base; bases with no gene match: 10. This was the immunoSEQ v3 assay. This table comes from immunoSEQ multiplex PCR, and its TCRdb copy is limited to in-frame clones, with some not included. The sample includes about 50,000 clones, 70% to 80% of them seen just once. Time point defined: pre-treatment sample, taken before nivolumab and TIL therapy.

Here the sequenced sample was blood, taken at baseline. The TCR originated in a woman between 25 and 80 years old with non-small cell lung cancer. The genes are TRBV4-1 and TRBJ2-3; 11 nucleotides agree with TRBD2. The CDR3 loop reads CASSQGVGLAGGSDTQYF. CDR3 bases: TGCGCCAGCAGCCAAGGGGTGGGGCTAGCGGGAGGATCAGATACGCAGTATTTT.